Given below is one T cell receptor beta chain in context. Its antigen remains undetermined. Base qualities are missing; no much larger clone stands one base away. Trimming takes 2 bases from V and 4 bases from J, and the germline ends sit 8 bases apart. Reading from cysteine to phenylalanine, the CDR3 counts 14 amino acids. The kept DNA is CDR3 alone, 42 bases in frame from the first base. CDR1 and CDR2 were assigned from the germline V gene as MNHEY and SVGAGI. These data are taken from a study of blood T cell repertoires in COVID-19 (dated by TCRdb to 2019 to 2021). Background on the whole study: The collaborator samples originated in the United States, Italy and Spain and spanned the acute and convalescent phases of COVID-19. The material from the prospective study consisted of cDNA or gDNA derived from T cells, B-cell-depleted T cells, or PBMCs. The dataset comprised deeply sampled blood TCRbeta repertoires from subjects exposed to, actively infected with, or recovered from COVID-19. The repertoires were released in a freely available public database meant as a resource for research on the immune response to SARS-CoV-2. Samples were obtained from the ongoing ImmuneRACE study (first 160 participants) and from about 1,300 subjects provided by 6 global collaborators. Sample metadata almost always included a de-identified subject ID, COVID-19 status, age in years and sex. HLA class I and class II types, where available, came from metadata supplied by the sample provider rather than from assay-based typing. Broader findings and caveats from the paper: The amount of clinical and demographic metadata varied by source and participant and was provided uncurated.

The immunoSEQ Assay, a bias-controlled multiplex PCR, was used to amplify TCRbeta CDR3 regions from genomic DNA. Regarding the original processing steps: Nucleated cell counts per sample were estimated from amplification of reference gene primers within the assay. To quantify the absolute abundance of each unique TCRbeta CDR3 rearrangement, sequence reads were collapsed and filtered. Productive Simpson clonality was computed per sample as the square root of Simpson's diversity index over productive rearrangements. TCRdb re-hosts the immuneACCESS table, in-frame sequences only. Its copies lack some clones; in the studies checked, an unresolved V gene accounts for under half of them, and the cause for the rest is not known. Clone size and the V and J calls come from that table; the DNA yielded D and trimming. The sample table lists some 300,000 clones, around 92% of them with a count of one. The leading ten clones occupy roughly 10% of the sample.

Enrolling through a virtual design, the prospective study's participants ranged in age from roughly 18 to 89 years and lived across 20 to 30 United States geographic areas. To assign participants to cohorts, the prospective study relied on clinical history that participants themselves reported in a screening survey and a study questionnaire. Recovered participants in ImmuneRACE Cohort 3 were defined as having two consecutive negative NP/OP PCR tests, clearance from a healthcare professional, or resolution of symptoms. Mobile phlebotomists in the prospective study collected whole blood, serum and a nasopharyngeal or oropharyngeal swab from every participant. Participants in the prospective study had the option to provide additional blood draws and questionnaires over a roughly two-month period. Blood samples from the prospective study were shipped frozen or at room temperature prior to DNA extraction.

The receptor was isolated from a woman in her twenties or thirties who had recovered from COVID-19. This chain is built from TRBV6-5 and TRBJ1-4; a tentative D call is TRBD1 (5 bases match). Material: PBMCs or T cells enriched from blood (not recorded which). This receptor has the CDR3 CASSYRGFNEKLFF. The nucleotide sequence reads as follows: TGTGCCAGCAGTTACCGGGGGTTTAATGAAAAACTGTTTTTT.